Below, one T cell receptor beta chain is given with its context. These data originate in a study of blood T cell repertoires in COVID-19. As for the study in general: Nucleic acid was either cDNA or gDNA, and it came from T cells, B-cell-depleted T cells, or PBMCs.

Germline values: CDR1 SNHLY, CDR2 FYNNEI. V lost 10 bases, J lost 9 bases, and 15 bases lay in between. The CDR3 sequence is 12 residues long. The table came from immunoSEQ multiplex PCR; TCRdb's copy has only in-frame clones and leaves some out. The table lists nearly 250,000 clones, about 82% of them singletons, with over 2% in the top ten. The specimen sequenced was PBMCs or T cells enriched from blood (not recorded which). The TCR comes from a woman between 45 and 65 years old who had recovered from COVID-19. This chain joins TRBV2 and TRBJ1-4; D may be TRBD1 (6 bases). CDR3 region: CATSRDIQKLFF. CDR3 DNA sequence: TGTGCCACCAGCCGGGACATCCAAAAACTGTTTTTT.